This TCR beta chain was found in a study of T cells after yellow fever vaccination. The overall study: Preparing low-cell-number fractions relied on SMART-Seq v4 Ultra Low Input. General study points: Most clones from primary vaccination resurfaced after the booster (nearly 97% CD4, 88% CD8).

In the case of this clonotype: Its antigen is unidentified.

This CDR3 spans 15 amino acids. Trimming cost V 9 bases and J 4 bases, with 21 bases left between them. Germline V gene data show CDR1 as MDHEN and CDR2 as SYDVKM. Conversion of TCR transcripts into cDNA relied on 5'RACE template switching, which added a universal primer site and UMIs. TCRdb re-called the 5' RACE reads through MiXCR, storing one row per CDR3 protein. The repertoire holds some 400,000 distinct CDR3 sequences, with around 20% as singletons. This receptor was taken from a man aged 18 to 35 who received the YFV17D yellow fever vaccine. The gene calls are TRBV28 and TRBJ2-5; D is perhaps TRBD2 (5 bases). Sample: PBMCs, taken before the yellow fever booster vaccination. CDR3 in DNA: TGTGCCAGTTTCAAAACCCCGGACGGAGGAGAGACCCAGTACTTC. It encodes CASFKTPDGGETQYF.